This T cell receptor beta chain is drawn from a study of PD-L1 blockade in urothelial cancer. Whole-study context: Median T cell yield from blood was 110,000 to 150,000.

Time point given: pretreatment peripheral blood. Patients' urothelial carcinoma was locally advanced or metastatic. Unmatched junction bases numbered 2, after V lost 4 bases and J lost 6 bases. The germline V gene encodes CDR1 MNHEY and CDR2 SMNVEV (reference sequence). The CDR3 runs to 13 residues. Spiking of synthetic TCR analog templates was performed in each PCR. Assay used: immunoSEQ multiplex PCR; TCRdb lists only in-frame clones, some missing. The sample has roughly 100,000 clones, roughly 90% seen once; the top ten hold 0.85% to 1%. The input for sequencing was PBMCs, taken around atezolizumab (anti-PD-L1) treatment. The receptor comes from a woman aged 80 or older with urothelial cancer. V is TRBV27 and J is TRBJ2-1; 8 bases map to TRBD2. The CDR3, as DNA: TGTGCCAGCAGTTACGGACTAGCCAATGAGCAGTTCTTC. Translated, it gives CASSYGLANEQFF.